This TCR beta chain was sequenced for a study of response to subunit inactivated influenza vaccine. Study conclusions and caveats: Only a handful of new T cells, the authors suggested, are recruited with each seasonal influenza vaccination.

The CDR3 totals 11 residues. The germline V gene encodes CDR1 DFQATT and CDR2 SNEGSKA (reference sequence). Trimming removed 6 bases from V and 5 bases from J, with 8 bases in between. In TCRdb, the RT-PCR reads were re-called with MiXCR into one record per CDR3 protein. The data show over 800,000 distinct CDR3 sequences, with around 21% seen just once and roughly a tenth held by the top ten. Remarks on this clonotype: Its antigen is not identified.

The chain couples TRBV20-1 to TRBJ2-1; D remains unclear. The clonotype was recovered from a man over 45 who received an inactivated influenza vaccine. The sequenced sample was PBMCs from blood, obtained about 5 days after vaccination. In nucleotides, the CDR3 is TGCAGTGCCGGACGGAACAATGAGCAGTTCTTC. Protein product: CSAGRNNEQFF.